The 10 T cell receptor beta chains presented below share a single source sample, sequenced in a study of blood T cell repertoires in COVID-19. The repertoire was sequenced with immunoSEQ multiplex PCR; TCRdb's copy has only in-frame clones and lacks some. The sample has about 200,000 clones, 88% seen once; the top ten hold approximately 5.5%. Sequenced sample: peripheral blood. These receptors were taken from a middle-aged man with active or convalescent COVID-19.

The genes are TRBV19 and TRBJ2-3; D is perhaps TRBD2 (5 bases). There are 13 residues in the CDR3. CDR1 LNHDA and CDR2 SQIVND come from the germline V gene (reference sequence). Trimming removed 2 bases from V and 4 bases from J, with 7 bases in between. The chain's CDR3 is CASSIFGADTQYF. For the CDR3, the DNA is TGTGCCAGTAGTATATTCGGGGCAGATACGCAGTATTTT.

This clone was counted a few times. Written as DNA, the CDR3 is TGTGCCAGCAGCATAAGACAGGGCACTGAAGCTTTCTTT. This translates into CASSIRQGTEAFF. The V call is TRBV6-5, the J call TRBJ1-1; the match to TRBD1 covers 7 bases. Germline V lookup: CDR1 MNHEY, CDR2 SVGAGI. V gave up 6 bases and J gave up 4 bases; unmatched junction bases: 5. The CDR3 runs 13 residues.

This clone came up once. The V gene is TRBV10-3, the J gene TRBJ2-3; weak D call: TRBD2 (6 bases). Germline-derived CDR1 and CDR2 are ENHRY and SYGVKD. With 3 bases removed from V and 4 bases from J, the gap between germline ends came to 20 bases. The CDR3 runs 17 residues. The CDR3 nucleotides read TGTGCCATCAGTGAATCGATGGCGTTGGGAGGCCCAGATACGCAGTATTTT. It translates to CAISESMALGGPDTQYF.

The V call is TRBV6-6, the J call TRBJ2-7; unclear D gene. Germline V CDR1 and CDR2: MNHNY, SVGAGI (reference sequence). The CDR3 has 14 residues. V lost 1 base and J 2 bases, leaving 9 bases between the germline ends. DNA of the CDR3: TGTGCCAGCAGTTACTACAGCTTGACCTACGAGCAGTACTTC. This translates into CASSYYSLTYEQYF.

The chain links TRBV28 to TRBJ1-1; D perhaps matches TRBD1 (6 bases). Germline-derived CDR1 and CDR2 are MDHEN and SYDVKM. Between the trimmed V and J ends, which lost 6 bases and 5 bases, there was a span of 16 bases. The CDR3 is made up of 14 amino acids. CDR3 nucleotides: TGTGCCAGCAGCGAGTACAGGGAGGGTACTGAAGCTTTCTTT. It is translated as CASSEYREGTEAFF.

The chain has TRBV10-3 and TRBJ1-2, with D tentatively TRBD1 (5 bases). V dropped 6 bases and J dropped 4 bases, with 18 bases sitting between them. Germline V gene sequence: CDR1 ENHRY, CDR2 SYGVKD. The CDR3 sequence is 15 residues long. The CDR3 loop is CAIRRLQDTIYGYTF. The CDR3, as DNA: TGTGCCATCAGGCGTCTTCAGGACACCATCTATGGCTACACCTTC.

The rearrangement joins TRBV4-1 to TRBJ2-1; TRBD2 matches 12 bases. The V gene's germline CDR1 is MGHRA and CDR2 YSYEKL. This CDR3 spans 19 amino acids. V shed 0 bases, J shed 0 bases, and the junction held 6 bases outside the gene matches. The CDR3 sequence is CASSQDPSGGGRSYNEQFF. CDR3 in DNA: TGCGCCAGCAGCCAAGATCCTAGCGGGGGGGGACGCTCCTACAATGAGCAGTTCTTC.

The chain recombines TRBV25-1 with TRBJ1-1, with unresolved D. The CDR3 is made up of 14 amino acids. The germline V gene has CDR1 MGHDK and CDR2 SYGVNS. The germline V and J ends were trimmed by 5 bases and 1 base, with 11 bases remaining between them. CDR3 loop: CASSFGPKNTEAFF. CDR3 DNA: TGTGCCAGCAGTTTTGGCCCGAAGAACACTGAAGCTTTCTTT. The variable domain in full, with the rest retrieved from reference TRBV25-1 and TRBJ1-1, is EADIYQTPRYLVIGTGKKITLECSQTMGHDKMYWYQQDPGMELHLIHYSYGVNSTEKGDLSSESTVSRIRTEHFPLTLESARPSHTSQYLCASSFGPKNTEAFFGQGTRLTVV.

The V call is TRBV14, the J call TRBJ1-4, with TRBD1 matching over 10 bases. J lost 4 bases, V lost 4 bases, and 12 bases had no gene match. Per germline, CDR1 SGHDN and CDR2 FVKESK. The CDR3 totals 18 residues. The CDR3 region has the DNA TGTGCCAGCAGCCTGCCGGGACAGGGGTTGTGGGGTAATGAAAAACTGTTTTTT. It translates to CASSLPGQGLWGNEKLFF. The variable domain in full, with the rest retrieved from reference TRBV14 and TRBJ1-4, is EAGVTQFPSHSVIEKGQTVTLRCDPISGHDNLYWYRRVMGKEIKFLLHFVKESKQDESGMPNNRFLAERTGGTYSTLKVQPAELEDSGVYFCASSLPGQGLWGNEKLFFGSGTQLSVL.

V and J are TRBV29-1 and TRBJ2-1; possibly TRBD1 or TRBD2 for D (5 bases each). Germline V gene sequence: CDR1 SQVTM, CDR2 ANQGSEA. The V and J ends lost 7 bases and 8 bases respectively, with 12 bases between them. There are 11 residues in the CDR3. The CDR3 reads CSARGTHEQFF. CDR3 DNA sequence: TGCAGCGCGAGGGGTACGCATGAGCAGTTCTTC.